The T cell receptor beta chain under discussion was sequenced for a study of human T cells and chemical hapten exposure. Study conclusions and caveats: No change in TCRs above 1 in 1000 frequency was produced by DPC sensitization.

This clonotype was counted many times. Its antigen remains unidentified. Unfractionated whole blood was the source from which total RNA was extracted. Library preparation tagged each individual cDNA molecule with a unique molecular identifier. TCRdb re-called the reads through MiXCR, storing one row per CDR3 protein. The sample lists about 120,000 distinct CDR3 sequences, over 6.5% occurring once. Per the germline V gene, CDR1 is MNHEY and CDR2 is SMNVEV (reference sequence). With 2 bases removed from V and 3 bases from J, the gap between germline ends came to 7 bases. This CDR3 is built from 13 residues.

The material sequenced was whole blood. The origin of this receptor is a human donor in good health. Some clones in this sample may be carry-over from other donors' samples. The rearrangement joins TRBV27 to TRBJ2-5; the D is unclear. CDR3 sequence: CASSLNWEETQYF. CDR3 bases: TGTGCCAGCAGTTTAAACTGGGAAGAGACCCAGTACTTC.